This T cell receptor beta chain was identified in a study of shared clonotypes between healthy human individuals. Libraries were prepared by immunoSEQ multiplex PCR; TCRdb keeps only in-frame clonotypes and omits some of them. Of 2 million to 2.5 million clones listed, approximately 94% are singletons. Between the trimmed V and J ends, which lost 3 bases and 0 bases, there was a span of 18 bases. CDR1 SGDLS and CDR2 YYNGEE come from the germline V gene. This CDR3 region has 17 residues. Positive CCR7 selection of CD45RO-negative cells yielded the naive CD8 cells, and terminally differentiated effector memory CD45RA+ cells were excluded.

Sequenced material: naive CD8+ T cells sorted from blood. This TCR was sampled from a young man in good health. This rearrangement joins TRBV9 to TRBJ1-1; D is perhaps TRBD1 (6 bases). This CDR3 reads CASSEYQGYDMNTEAFF. The CDR3 region has the DNA TGTGCCAGCAGCGAATATCAGGGGTACGACATGAACACTGAAGCTTTCTTT.